The present T cell receptor beta chain was sequenced within a study of blood T cell repertoires in COVID-19. Turning to the study itself: Spain, Italy and the United States supplied samples that represented acute and convalescent COVID-19.

Profiled with immunoSEQ multiplex PCR; TCRdb holds only in-frame clones, not every one. This repertoire shows about 300,000 clones, approximately 92% found once; its top ten account for 6% to 7%. Germline V gives CDR1 SGDLS, CDR2 YYNGEE. The J segment lost 8 bases and the V segment lost 0 bases, leaving 11 bases of the junction unmatched. The length of the CDR3 is 16 residues. The TCR originated in a woman under 40 with COVID-19, enrolled during active disease. The sample comprised peripheral blood. The gene calls are TRBV9 and TRBJ1-1; 9 bases fit TRBD1. DNA of the CDR3: TGTGCCAGCAGCGTAGAGGACAGGGGTTGGTCTTCCGAAGCTTTCTTT. Amino acid sequence: CASSVEDRGWSSEAFF.